This T cell receptor (beta chain) comes out of a study of control samples from healthy donors and cancer patients. Generated by immunoSEQ multiplex PCR, the TCRdb table keeps only in-frame clones and is missing some. Of just over 80,000 clones in the sample, 94% were seen once. Germline lookup yields CDR1 MNHEY and CDR2 SMNVEV (reference sequence). The CDR3 runs 15 residues. V lost 6 bases and J 7 bases, leaving 16 bases between the germline ends. The receptor was isolated from a young woman in good health. The gene calls are TRBV27 and TRBJ1-6, with a tentative D call TRBD1 (5 bases). The sequenced material came from blood. The CDR3 here is CASREWGQGNSPLHF. In DNA form, the CDR3 reads TGTGCCAGCAGGGAATGGGGCCAAGGCAATTCACCCCTCCACTTT.